Listed below are T cell receptor beta chains from one sample, sequenced in a study of tumor T cells in aggressive B-cell lymphoma. The data were produced by immunoSEQ multiplex PCR, yet TCRdb's version contains in-frame clones alone and is incomplete. The sample holds approximately 10,000 clones, approximately 85% seen once. The sequenced sample was tumor tissue. Receptor source: an adult with diffuse large B cell lymphoma. Each CDR3 is given with its conserved first and last residue. Clone size is stated in some rows and not others, as once, few, many or a class when expanded.

abundance	v_gene	j_gene	CDR3aa
once	TRBV5-1	TRBJ2-1	CASSPLPVGLASNEQFF
few	TRBV30	TRBJ1-1	CAWRKGGSTEAFF
-	TRBV27	TRBJ2-3	CASRSDRGLGYYTDTQYF
-	TRBV29-1	TRBJ2-1	CSVDRVAEQFF
-	TRBV6-6	TRBJ2-7	CASSQTSSYEQYF
-	TRBV30	TRBJ2-7	CVWNLRQGPKSYEQYF
-	TRBV2	TRBJ1-1	CASTSMAFSTEAFF
-	TRBV4-2	TRBJ1-4	CASSLFDRGNEKLFF
-	TRBV27	TRBJ1-2	CASSLKPSGGIYGYTF
-	TRBV5-6	TRBJ2-1	CASSQGTSGRHEQFF
-	TRBV7-3	TRBJ1-1	CASSLTGGRNTEAFF
-	TRBV28	TRBJ1-1	CASSWGRGAFF
-	TRBV19	TRBJ1-1	CASTRAWGVSRTEAFF
-	TRBV7-6	TRBJ2-2	CASSLFWNTGELFF
-	TRBV28	TRBJ2-7	CASSLRWEQYF
few	TRBV7-2	TRBJ1-1	CASSLGQGHSRTEAFF
-	TRBV15	TRBJ1-1	CATSRVGRANTEAFF
-	TRBV6-6	TRBJ2-1	CASSYSLSGAYNEQFF
once	TRBV18	TRBJ1-5	CASSPAAQTSNQPQHF
-	TRBV7-2	TRBJ1-2	CASSSPGSPSSWGYTF
-	TRBV7-2	TRBJ2-7	CASSLDRGETYEQYF
once	TRBV6-5	TRBJ1-2	CASSYRTGVGYTF
-	TRBV7-9	TRBJ1-5	CASSRGQGEPNQPQHF
-	TRBV2	TRBJ1-5	CASRRRIVGTAQPQHF
-	TRBV19	TRBJ1-4	CASRPRANSGEKLFF
once	TRBV13	TRBJ2-7	CASSLAGTSGAAGKNEQYF
-	TRBV9	TRBJ2-6	CASRSGVTGANVLTF
-	TRBV25-1	TRBJ2-7	CASSPGTYSRQYF
-	TRBV6-5	TRBJ2-7	CASSDRGYEQYF
-	TRBV7-9	TRBJ2-5	CASRRLQAQETQYF
-	TRBV25-1	TRBJ2-2	CASSEWASGKVGTGELFF
-	TRBV18	TRBJ2-1	CASLGTRSGNEQFF
-	TRBV5-5	TRBJ2-7	CASSGGGRYEQYF
-	TRBV5-1	TRBJ1-3	CASSLAGTGYGNTIYF
-	TRBV28	TRBJ2-7	CASSWSGRGSYEQYF
-	TRBV29-1	TRBJ2-3	CSVLGTSYTQYF
-	TRBV11-1	TRBJ2-2	CASSRDSRNTGELFF
once	TRBV7-2	TRBJ2-1	CASSPQRGYNEQFF
-	TRBV5-4	TRBJ2-6	CASSRLHSDSGANVLTF
-	TRBV18	TRBJ1-5	CASSPGGPGQPQHF
-	TRBV2	TRBJ2-3	CASSDRGTDTQYF
-	TRBV18	TRBJ2-1	CASSPYPGQDAEQFF
-	TRBV27	TRBJ2-3	CASSLSAQGTDTQYF
-	TRBV28	TRBJ1-4	CASSSALFNEKLFF
-	TRBV7-2	TRBJ1-1	CASSLARGNTEAFF
-	TRBV28	TRBJ1-4	CASSPVSVSTNEKLFF
-	TRBV19	TRBJ2-1	CASKAREGIYNEQFF
-	TRBV19	TRBJ1-5	CASTPKRQGFYQPQHF
-	TRBV2	TRBJ2-3	CASSELTSGSGTQYF
-	TRBV7-3	TRBJ2-1	CASSYGGTSGSAEQFF
few	TRBV28	TRBJ1-2	CASSLLQGGYTF
-	TRBV20-1	TRBJ2-1	CSAIGQSEQFF
-	TRBV6-5	TRBJ2-7	CASSSDGRAYEQYF
-	TRBV4-1	TRBJ2-2	CASSQPGGYGELFF
-	TRBV6-4	TRBJ2-1	CASSEFGRVNEQFF
-	TRBV30	TRBJ1-4	CAWSWGESEKLFF
-	TRBV11-3	TRBJ2-1	CASSRSSGRKYNEQFF
-	TRBV7-9	TRBJ2-5	CASSTSGTRATETQYF
-	TRBV7-2	TRBJ2-7	CASSLGLAVSYEQYF